The present entry profiles one TCR beta chain with its context. The CDR3 sequence is 13 residues long. Trimming removed 4 bases at V and 7 bases at J, with 10 bases between. CDR1 is PRHDT, CDR2 FYEKMQ, per germline (reference sequence). The record originates from a study of blood T cell repertoires in COVID-19. For the study at large: The study drew acute and convalescent COVID-19 samples from the United States, Italy and Spain.

As handled by the study authors: Amplification of reference gene primers provided the estimated nucleated cell counts. Data came from immunoSEQ multiplex PCR; TCRdb stores just in-frame clones and leaves some out. D and trimming come from the DNA, and the V and J calls and clone size come from that table. The table includes tens of thousands of clones, over 80% detected once. The specimen was peripheral blood. The chain joins TRBV13 to TRBJ2-2, with D possibly TRBD1 on 6 matching bases. The TCR originated in a human donor in a cohort sampled during active COVID-19. The CDR3 DNA follows: TGTGCCAGCAGCTCAAGAGGGGGCGGGGAGCTGTTTTTT. It specifies CASSSRGGGELFF.